These 2 T cell receptor beta chains were all obtained from the same sample, sequenced in a study of T-cell reconstitution after alpha-beta-depleted transplantation in children (dated by TCRdb to 2016 to 2017). Receptor libraries were prepared by PCR. The sequencer was an Illumina HiSeq 2500. TCR library preparation used molecular barcoding, with unique molecular identifiers applied to normalize quantification of the TCRbeta repertoire. Starting from the raw public reads, TCRdb applied fastp trimming at Q25, assembled clones with MiXCR and retained in-frame beta chains. Every entry covers one CDR3 protein and lists the most common genes and DNA from its rows. The sample table records around 500,000 distinct CDR3 sequences; roughly an eighth of these occur just once. The ten largest clones represent approximately 5.4% of the sample. The material sequenced was PBMCs from the stem cell graft donor, taken from the stem cell graft. Receptors were obtained from a human donor who donated a stem cell graft to a child with combined immunodeficiency.

The table lists this clonotype with many counts. The J gene is TRBJ2-7, the V gene TRBV21-1; the table gives TRBD1 as D, unverified against the DNA. TRBV21-1 is marked as a pseudogene. The CDR3 runs to 17 residues. CDR3 DNA: TGTGCCAGCAGCAAAGGCGGGACAGCTGCAAGCTCCTACGAGCAGTACTTC. Amino acid sequence: CASSKGGTAASSYEQYF.

This clonotype was detected a few times. This rearrangement joins TRBV7-3 to TRBJ1-6; D may be TRBD1 (5 bases). Germline V lookup: CDR1 SGHTA, CDR2 FQGTGA. This CDR3 is 13 amino acids long. V gave up 5 bases and J gave up 9 bases, with 11 bases separating them. The CDR3 protein is CASSLRDASPLHF. CDR3 sequence (DNA): TGTGCCAGCAGCCTCCGGGACGCTTCACCCCTCCACTTT.